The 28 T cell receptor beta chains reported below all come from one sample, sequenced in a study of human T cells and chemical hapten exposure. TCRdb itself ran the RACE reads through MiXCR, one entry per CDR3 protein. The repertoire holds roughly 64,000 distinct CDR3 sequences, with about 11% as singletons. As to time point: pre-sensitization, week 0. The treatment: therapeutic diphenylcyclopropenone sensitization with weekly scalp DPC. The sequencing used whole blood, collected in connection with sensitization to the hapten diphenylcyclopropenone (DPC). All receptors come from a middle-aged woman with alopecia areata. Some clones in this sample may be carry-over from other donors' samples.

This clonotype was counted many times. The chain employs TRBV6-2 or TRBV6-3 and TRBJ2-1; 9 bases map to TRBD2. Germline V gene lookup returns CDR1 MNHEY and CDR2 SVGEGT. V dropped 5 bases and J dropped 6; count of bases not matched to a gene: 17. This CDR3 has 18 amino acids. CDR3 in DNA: TGTGCCAGCAGTCCCTTGGCGGCGTTAGCGGGAGTTGCCAATGAGCAGTTCTTC. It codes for CASSPLAALAGVANEQFF.

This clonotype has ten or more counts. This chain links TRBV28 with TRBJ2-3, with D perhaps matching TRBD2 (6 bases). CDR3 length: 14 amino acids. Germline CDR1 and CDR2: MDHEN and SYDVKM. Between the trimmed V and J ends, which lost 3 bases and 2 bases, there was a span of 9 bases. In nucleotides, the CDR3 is TGTGCCAGCAGTTTTGGGAGGACCACAGATACGCAGTATTTT. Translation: CASSFGRTTDTQYF.

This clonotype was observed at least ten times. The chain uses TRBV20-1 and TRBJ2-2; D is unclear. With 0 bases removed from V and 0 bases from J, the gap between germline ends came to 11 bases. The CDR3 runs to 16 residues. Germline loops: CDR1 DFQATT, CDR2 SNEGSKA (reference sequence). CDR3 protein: CSARDRKGTNTGELFF. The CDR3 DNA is TGCAGTGCTAGAGATAGGAAAGGGACGAACACCGGGGAGCTGTTTTTT.

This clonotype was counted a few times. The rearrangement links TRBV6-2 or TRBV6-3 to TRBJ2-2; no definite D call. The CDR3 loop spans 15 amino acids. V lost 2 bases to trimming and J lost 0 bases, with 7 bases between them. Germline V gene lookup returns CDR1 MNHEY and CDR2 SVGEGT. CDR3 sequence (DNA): TGTGCCAGCAGTTACATGTCGGCGAACACCGGGGAGCTGTTTTTT. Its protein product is CASSYMSANTGELFF.

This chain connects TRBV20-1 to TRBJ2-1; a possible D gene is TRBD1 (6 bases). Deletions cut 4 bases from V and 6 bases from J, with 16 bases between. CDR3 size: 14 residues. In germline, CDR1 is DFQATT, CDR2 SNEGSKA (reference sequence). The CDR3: CSATPRVGGNEQFF. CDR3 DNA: TGCAGTGCTACACCCAGGGTAGGGGGCAATGAGCAGTTCTTC.

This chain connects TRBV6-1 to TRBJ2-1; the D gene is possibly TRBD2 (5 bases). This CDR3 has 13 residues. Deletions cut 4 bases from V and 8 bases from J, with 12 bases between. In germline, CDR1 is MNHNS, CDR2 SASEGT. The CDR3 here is CASSGVRGHEQFF. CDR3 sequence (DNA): TGTGCCAGCAGTGGGGTGAGAGGGCATGAGCAGTTCTTC.

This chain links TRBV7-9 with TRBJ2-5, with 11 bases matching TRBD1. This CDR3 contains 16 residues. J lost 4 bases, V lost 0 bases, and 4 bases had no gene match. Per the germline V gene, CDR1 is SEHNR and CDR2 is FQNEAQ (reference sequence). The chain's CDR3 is CASSLAGTGGLETQYF. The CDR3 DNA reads TGTGCCAGCAGCTTAGCCGGGACAGGGGGGTTAGAGACCCAGTACTTC. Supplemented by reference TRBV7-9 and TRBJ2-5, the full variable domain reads DTGVSQNPRHKITKRGQNVTFRCDPISEHNRLYWYRQTLGQGPEFLTYFQNEAQLEKSRLLSDRFSAERPKGSFSTLEIQRTEQGDSAMYLCASSLAGTGGLETQYFGPGTRLLVL.

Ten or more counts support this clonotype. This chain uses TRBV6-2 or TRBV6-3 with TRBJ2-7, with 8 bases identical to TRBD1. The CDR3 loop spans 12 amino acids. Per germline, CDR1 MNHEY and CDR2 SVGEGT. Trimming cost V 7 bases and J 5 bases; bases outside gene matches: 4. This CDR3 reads CASNGQGHEQYF. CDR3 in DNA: TGTGCCAGCAATGGACAGGGCCACGAGCAGTACTTC.

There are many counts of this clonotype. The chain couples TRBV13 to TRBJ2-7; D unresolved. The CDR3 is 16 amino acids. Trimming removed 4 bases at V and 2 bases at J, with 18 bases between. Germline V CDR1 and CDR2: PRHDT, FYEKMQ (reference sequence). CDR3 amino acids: CASSSARPHLTYEQYF. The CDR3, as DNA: TGTGCCAGCAGCTCCGCGCGGCCCCACTTAACCTACGAGCAGTACTTC. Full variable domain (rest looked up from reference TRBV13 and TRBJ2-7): AAGVIQSPRHLIKEKRETATLKCYPIPRHDTVYWYQQGPGQDPQFLISFYEKMQSDKGSIPDRFSAQQFSDYHSELNMSSLELGDSALYFCASSSARPHLTYEQYFGPGTRLTVT.

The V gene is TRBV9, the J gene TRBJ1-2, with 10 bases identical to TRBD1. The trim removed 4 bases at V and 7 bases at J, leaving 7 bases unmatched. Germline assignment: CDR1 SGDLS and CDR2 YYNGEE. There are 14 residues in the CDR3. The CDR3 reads CASSSDRGSPGYTF. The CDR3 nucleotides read TGTGCCAGCAGCTCGGACAGGGGGTCGCCTGGCTACACCTTC.

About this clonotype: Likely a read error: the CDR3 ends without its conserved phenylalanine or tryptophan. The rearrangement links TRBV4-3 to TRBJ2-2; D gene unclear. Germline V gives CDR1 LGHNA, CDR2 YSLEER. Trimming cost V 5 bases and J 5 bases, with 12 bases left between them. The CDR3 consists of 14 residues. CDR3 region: CASSTRHRTGELFL. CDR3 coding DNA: TGCGCCAGCAGCACCCGGCATCGGACCGGGGAGCTGTTTCTT.

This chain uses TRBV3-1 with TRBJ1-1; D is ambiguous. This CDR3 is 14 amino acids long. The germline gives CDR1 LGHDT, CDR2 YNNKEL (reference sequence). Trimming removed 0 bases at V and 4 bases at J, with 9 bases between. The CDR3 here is CASSQDWLGTEAFF. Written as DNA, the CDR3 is TGTGCCAGCAGCCAAGATTGGTTGGGCACTGAAGCTTTCTTT.

The CDR3 sequence: CASSGRDIGYGYTF. DNA of the CDR3: TGTGCCAGCAGCGGCAGGGACATAGGCTATGGCTACACCTTC. The chain is built from TRBV7-8 and TRBJ1-2; a possible D gene is TRBD1 (6 bases). CDR1 and CDR2 (germline): SGHVS, FQNEAQ. The V gene lost 5 bases and the J gene lost 4 bases, with 14 bases spanning the gap. CDR3 length equals 14 residues.

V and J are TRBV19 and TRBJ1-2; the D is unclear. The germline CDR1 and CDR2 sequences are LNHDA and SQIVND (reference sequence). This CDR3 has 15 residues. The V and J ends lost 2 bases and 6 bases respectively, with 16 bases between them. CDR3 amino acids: CASSILRGNPNGYTF. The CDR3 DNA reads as TGTGCCAGTAGTATATTACGAGGGAACCCCAATGGCTACACCTTC.

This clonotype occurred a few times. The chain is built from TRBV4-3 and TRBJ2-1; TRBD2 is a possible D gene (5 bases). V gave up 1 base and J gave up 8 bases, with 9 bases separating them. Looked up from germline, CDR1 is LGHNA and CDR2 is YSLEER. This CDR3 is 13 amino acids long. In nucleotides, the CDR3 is TGCGCCAGCAGCCAAGGGACTTGGGATGAGCAGTTCTTC. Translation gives CASSQGTWDEQFF.

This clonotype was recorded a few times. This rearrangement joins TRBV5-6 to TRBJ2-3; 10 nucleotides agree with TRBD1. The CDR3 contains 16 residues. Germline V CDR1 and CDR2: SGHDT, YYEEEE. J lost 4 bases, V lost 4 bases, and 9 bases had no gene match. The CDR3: CASSRTGGDVSDTQYF. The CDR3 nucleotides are TGTGCCAGCAGCCGGACAGGGGGGGATGTATCAGATACGCAGTATTTT.

Written as DNA, the CDR3 is TGCGCCAGCAGCTTGGGGCAGGGCGTAACCTACGAGCAGTACTTC. The encoded protein is CASSLGQGVTYEQYF. This rearrangement joins TRBV5-1 to TRBJ2-7; D is possibly TRBD1 (5 bases). V was pared by 0 bases and J by 2 bases, with 12 bases between. CDR1 is SGHRS, CDR2 YFSETQ, per germline. This CDR3 region has 15 residues. Drawing the rest from reference TRBV5-1 and TRBJ2-7, the complete variable domain is KAGVTQTPRYLIKTRGQQVTLSCSPISGHRSVSWYQQTPGQGLQFLFEYFSETQRNKGNFPGRFSGRQFSNSRSEMNVSTLELGDSALYLCASSLGQGVTYEQYFGPGTRLTVT.

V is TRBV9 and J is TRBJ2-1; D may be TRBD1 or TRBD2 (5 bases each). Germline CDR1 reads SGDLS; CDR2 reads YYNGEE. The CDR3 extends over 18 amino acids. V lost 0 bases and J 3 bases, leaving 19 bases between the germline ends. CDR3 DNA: TGTGCCAGCAGCGTAGCCCCACGGGACGGCCCCCTCTACAATGAGCAGTTCTTC. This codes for CASSVAPRDGPLYNEQFF.

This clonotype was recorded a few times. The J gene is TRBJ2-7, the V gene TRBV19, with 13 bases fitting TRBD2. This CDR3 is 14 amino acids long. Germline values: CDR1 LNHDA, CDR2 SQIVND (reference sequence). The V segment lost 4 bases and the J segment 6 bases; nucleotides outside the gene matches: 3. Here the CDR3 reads CASSRLAGGSEQYF. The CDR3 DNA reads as TGTGCCAGTAGTAGACTAGCGGGAGGAAGCGAGCAGTACTTC.

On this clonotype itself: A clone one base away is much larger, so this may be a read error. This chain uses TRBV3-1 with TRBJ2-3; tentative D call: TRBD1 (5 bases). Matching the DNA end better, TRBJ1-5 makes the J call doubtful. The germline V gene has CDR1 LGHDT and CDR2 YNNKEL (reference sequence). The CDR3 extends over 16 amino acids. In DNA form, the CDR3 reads TGTGCCAGCAGCCAAGATCCCCCGGGGGTGGGAGATACGCAGCATTTT. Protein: CASSQDPPGVGDTQHF.

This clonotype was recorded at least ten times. The chain's CDR3 is CASSFNYEQYF. Here the CDR3 DNA reads TGTGCCAGCAGTTTCAACTACGAGCAGTACTTC. The chain uses TRBV28 and TRBJ2-7; D is unresolved. The CDR3 contains 11 residues. Trimming removed 3 bases from V and 3 bases from J, with 3 bases in between. Germline V CDR1 and CDR2: MDHEN, SYDVKM.

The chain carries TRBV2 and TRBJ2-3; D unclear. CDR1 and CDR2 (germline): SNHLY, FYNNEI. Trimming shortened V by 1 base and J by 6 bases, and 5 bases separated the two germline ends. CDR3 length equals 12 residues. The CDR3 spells CASSEGLDTQYF. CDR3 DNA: TGTGCCAGCAGTGAAGGGCTGGATACGCAGTATTTT.

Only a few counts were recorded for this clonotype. The CDR3 nucleotides are TGTGCCAGCAGCTTCTCGCGGGGCCTATATAGCAATCAGCCCCAGCATTTT. Translating it yields CASSFSRGLYSNQPQHF. This chain connects TRBV3-1 to TRBJ1-5, with D perhaps TRBD1 (5 bases). Germline lookup yields CDR1 LGHDT and CDR2 YNNKEL (reference sequence). The CDR3 runs 17 residues. V gave up 5 bases and J gave up 0 bases, with 17 bases separating them.

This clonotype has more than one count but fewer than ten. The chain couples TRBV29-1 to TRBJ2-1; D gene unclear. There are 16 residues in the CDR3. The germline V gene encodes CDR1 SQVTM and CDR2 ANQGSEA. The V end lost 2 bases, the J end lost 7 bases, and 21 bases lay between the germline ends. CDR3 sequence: CSVEFGNRPVGNEQFF. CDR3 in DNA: TGCAGCGTTGAATTTGGAAACCGACCGGTGGGTAATGAGCAGTTCTTC.

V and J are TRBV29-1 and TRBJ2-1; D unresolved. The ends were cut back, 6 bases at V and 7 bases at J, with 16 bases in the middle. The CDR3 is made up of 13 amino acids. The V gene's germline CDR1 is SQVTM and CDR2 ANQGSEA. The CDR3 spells CSVMGVSRNEQFF. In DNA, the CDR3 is TGCAGCGTGATGGGTGTGAGTCGTAATGAGCAGTTCTTC.

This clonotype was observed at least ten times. The CDR3 nucleotides are TGCGCCAGCAGCCAAGAGTCCGGTGGGAGAAGCTCTGGAAACACCATATATTTT. Its protein is CASSQESGGRSSGNTIYF. J is TRBJ1-3 and V is TRBV4-3, with D uncertain. There are 18 residues in the CDR3. CDR1 is LGHNA and CDR2 is YSLEER in the germline V gene. The V gene lost 0 bases and the J gene lost 0 bases, with 15 bases spanning the gap.

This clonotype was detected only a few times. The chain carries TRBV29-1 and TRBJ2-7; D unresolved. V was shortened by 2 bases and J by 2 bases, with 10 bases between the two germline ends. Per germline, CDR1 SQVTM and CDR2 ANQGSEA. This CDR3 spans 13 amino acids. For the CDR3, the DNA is TGCAGCGTTGAATCCTTAGTAACCTACGAGCAGTACTTC. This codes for CSVESLVTYEQYF.

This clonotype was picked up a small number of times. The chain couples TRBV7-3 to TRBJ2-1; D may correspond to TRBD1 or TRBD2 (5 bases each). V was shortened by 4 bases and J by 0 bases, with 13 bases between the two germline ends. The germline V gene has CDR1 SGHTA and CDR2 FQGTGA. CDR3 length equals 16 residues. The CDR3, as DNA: TGTGCCAGCAGCTCCCGGGACGTCAGCTCCTACAATGAGCAGTTCTTC. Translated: CASSSRDVSSYNEQFF. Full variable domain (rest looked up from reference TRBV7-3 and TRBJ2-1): GAGVSQTPSNKVTEKGKYVELRCDPISGHTALYWYRQSLGQGPEFLIYFQGTGAADDSGLPNDRFFAVRPEGSVSTLKIQRTERGDSAVYLCASSSRDVSSYNEQFFGPGTRLTVL.